This TCR beta chain was sequenced in a study of blood T cell repertoires in COVID-19. Turning to the study itself: Acute-phase and convalescent COVID-19 samples originated in the United States, Italy and Spain. From T cells, B-cell-depleted T cells, or PBMCs came the material, which was cDNA or gDNA.

The CDR3 totals 17 residues. Per germline, CDR1 SGDLS and CDR2 YYNGEE. Trimming cost V 4 bases and J 4 bases, with 20 bases left between them. As handled by the study authors: Nucleated cell counts were estimated from reference gene primer amplification. TCRdb's table, derived via immunoSEQ multiplex PCR, lists solely in-frame clones and lacks some. For V, J and clone size, that table is used; D and trimming come from the DNA. The data show around 170,000 clones, 70% to 90% seen once. This sequence originates from a man in his fifties or sixties with acute or convalescent COVID-19. Sequencing was performed on peripheral blood. The rearrangement uses TRBV9 and TRBJ2-2; no definite D call. The CDR3 coding sequence is TGTGCCAGCAGCCCAAGAGTTTTATACAGTTTCACCGGGGAGCTGTTTTTT. Translated: CASSPRVLYSFTGELFF. The whole variable domain, remainder taken from reference TRBV9 and TRBJ2-2, is DSGVTQTPKHLITATGQRVTLRCSPRSGDLSVYWYQQSLDQGLQFLIQYYNGEERAKGNILERFSAQQFPDLHSELNLSSLELGDSALYFCASSPRVLYSFTGELFFGEGSRLTVL.